Listed here is a single T cell receptor beta chain. There are many counts of this clonotype. Its antigen target is currently unknown. No base-level quality is on record; no much larger clone is a single base apart. This entry belongs to a study of T-cell reconstitution after alpha-beta-depleted transplantation in children (dated by TCRdb to the mid-2010s). Study-level background: The study quantitatively tracked T-cell immune reconstitution after TCRalphabeta/CD19-depleted allogeneic hematopoietic cell transplantation in children using TCR repertoire profiling. Overall results and qualifications from the work: The apparently early recovery of alphabetaT-cell counts about two months after transplant reportedly depended on only several hundred rapidly expanded clones that came from non-depleted graft cells. In some patients, high TCRbeta diversity at day 60 was attributed to recipient T cells and intrathymic progenitors that had survived conditioning. The frequencies of hyperexpanded clones fell over the following months, and after one year, T-cell counts and TCRbeta diversity were mostly attributed to newly produced T cells.

The sample's treatment or condition label, decoded: allogeneic hematopoietic cell transplantation with graft depleted of TCRalphabeta T cells and CD19 B cells. TCRalphabeta/CD19-depleted allogeneic hematopoietic cell grafts were given to the transplant recipients, all of whom were children. The germline V gene sets CDR1 to SGHRS and CDR2 to YFSETQ. Cut back by 5 bases and 4 bases, the V and J ends lie 9 bases apart. Counted from cysteine to phenylalanine, this CDR3 has 12 amino acids. Left in the record is the CDR3 DNA by itself, 36 bases read in frame from the first base. Libraries were made using PCR. The data were produced on an Illumina HiSeq 2500. Molecular barcoding was employed in the preparation of TCR libraries, with unique molecular identifiers being used to normalize TCRbeta repertoire quantification. TCRdb reanalyzed the raw reads on its own, using fastp at Q25 for trimming and MiXCR for clone calling, and kept in-frame beta chains. Every CDR3 protein is listed once, alongside the most common genes and DNA of its rows. The table for this sample lists some 200,000 distinct CDR3 sequences; roughly 6% of them were counted only once. Around 4.3% of the sample comes from the top ten.

The sample here was PBMCs, taken before TCRalphabeta/CD19-depleted stem cell transplant. The origin of this receptor is a girl in the first two years of life with combined immunodeficiency, due to receive a stem cell transplant. The chain uses TRBV5-1 and TRBJ2-5; D gene: possibly TRBD2, on 6 matching bases. The DNA is TGCGCCAGCAGGGACGGGGGAGAGACCCAGTACTTC. The translation is CASRDGGETQYF.